The 31 T cell receptor beta chains below come from one sample, sequenced in a study of shared clonotypes between healthy human individuals. The table came from immunoSEQ multiplex PCR; TCRdb's copy has only in-frame clones and leaves some out. The sample lists just over 2,000,000 clones, around 95% occurring once. What was sequenced was naive CD4+ T cells sorted from blood. The subset is: CD45RA+ positively selected. The receptor source for this set is a man between 18 and 35 years old in good health.

The chain is built from TRBV9 and TRBJ1-6, with a possible D match to TRBD1 (6 bases). V was cut by 5 bases and J by 3 bases, with 12 bases left in between. Per the germline V gene, CDR1 is SGDLS and CDR2 is YYNGEE. The CDR3 runs to 15 residues. The CDR3 sequence: CASSNTDSYNSPLHF. CDR3 in DNA: TGTGCCAGCAGTAACACGGACAGCTATAATTCACCCCTCCACTTT.

The chain has TRBV23-1 and TRBJ2-7; TRBD2 agrees at 10 bases. TRBV23-1 is an open reading frame whose function is uncertain. Trimming removed 7 bases from V and 3 bases from J; junction bases left unmatched: 9. The CDR3 is 15 amino acids. The CDR3 reads CASTELGTSVYEQYF. CDR3 coding DNA: TGCGCCAGCACCGAGCTAGGGACTAGCGTCTACGAGCAGTACTTC.

The V gene is TRBV5-6, the J gene TRBJ2-7; TRBD1 aligns across 7 bases. V was clipped by 4 bases and J by 2 bases; unmatched bases: 3. The germline CDR1 and CDR2 sequences are SGHDT and YYEEEE. CDR3 length equals 13 residues. The CDR3 DNA reads TGTGCCAGCAGCCGGGACAGAGCCTACGAGCAGTACTTC. Its translation: CASSRDRAYEQYF.

The chain uses TRBV7-2 and TRBJ2-7; no definite D call. The V gene's germline CDR1 is SGHTA and CDR2 FQGNSA. There are 12 residues in the CDR3. The germline V and J ends were trimmed by 5 bases and 6 bases, with 11 bases remaining between them. The CDR3 region is CASSPDYGEQYF. DNA for the CDR3: TGTGCCAGCAGCCCCGATTACGGCGAGCAGTACTTC. The whole variable domain, remainder taken from reference TRBV7-2 and TRBJ2-7, is GAGVSQSPSNKVTEKGKDVELRCDPISGHTALYWYRQSLGQGLEFLIYFQGNSAPDKSGLPSDRFSAERTGGSVSTLTIQRTQQEDSAVYLCASSPDYGEQYFGPGTRLTVT.

This clone has only one observation. The chain joins TRBV7-8 to TRBJ1-4; 7 bases line up with TRBD1. This CDR3 is 14 amino acids long. V lost 4 bases and J lost 4; bases outside the gene matches: 3. Germline assignment: CDR1 SGHVS and CDR2 FQNEAQ. As DNA, the CDR3 is TGTGCCAGCAGCTCGGGACAGATTAATGAAAAACTGTTTTTT. It specifies CASSSGQINEKLFF.

The chain uses TRBV6-1 and TRBJ2-1; either TRBD1 or TRBD2 may fit D (5 bases each). CDR1 and CDR2 from the germline V gene are MNHNS and SASEGT. The CDR3 totals 15 residues. V lost 1 base and J 15 bases, leaving 22 bases between the germline ends. CDR3 coding DNA: TGTGCCAGCAGTGAAGTAGAGGCAGGGCTACGGGGTGCGTTCTTC. This translates into CASSEVEAGLRGAFF.

The rearrangement uses TRBV6-6 and TRBJ2-3, with TRBD1 identical over 9 bases. This CDR3 is 15 amino acids long. The germline CDR1 and CDR2 sequences are MNHNY and SVGAGI (reference sequence). The V gene end was trimmed by 5 bases and the J gene end by 3 bases; junction bases not matched to a gene: 6. This CDR3 is CASSKPGQGTDTQYF. CDR3 sequence (DNA): TGTGCCAGCAGTAAACCGGGACAGGGAACAGATACGCAGTATTTT.

This rearrangement joins TRBV6-1 to TRBJ1-4, with D possibly matching TRBD1 (5 bases). Germline CDR1 and CDR2: MNHNS and SASEGT. This CDR3 comprises 12 residues. The ends were cut back, 2 bases at V and 17 bases at J, with 15 bases in the middle. CDR3 in amino acids: CASSEQGVPPFF. The CDR3 nucleotides are TGTGCCAGCAGTGAACAGGGAGTACCACCATTTTTT.

This chain connects TRBV10-3 to TRBJ2-1; 11 bases map to TRBD1. The germline gives CDR1 ENHRY, CDR2 SYGVKD. This CDR3 comprises 16 residues. V trimming: 6 bases; J trimming: 4 bases; junction bases outside the gene matches: 8. The CDR3 loop reads CAIRRTGGDQYNEQFF. For the CDR3, the DNA is TGTGCCATCAGGAGGACAGGGGGCGATCAGTACAATGAGCAGTTCTTC.

The chain carries TRBV6-5 and TRBJ2-4; D is perhaps TRBD1 (7 bases). With 2 bases removed from V and 6 bases from J, the gap between germline ends came to 11 bases. Germline V gene lookup returns CDR1 MNHEY and CDR2 SVGAGI. The CDR3 spans 14 residues. The CDR3 DNA follows: TGTGCCAGCAGTTACGGTCAGGGGGGAAACATTCAGTACTTC. This sequence encodes CASSYGQGGNIQYF.

The chain carries TRBV20-1 and TRBJ2-3, with D possibly matching TRBD2 (6 bases). The germline V gene encodes CDR1 DFQATT and CDR2 SNEGSKA (reference sequence). This CDR3 contains 11 residues. V gave up 7 bases and J gave up 4 bases, with 9 bases separating them. CDR3 in DNA: TGCAGTGGGGGGACTGCAGATACGCAGTATTTT. It yields the protein CSGGTADTQYF.

The chain links TRBV11-2 to TRBJ2-1; the D gene could be TRBD1 or TRBD2 (5 bases each). This CDR3 comprises 17 residues. The V end lost 4 bases, the J end lost 4 bases, and 20 bases lay between the germline ends. Germline values: CDR1 SGHAT, CDR2 FQNNGV. CDR3: CASSSQGSWGRYNEQFF. The CDR3 region has the DNA TGTGCCAGCAGCTCGCAAGGTTCGTGGGGACGATACAATGAGCAGTTCTTC.

The chain employs TRBV2 and TRBJ2-2; D is perhaps TRBD1 (7 bases). Germline V CDR1 and CDR2: SNHLY, FYNNEI. V was trimmed by 5 bases and J by 2 bases, leaving 18 bases between them. The CDR3 sequence is 17 residues long. CDR3 DNA: TGTGCCAGCAGTTCCGGAGGGGGCGGCCTAAACACCGGGGAGCTGTTTTTT. Translating gives CASSSGGGGLNTGELFF.

The chain couples TRBV21-1 to TRBJ1-2; no DNA check was done on the table's D call, TRBD1. TRBV21-1 is tagged as a pseudogene. The CDR3 has 11 amino acids. The CDR3 region has the DNA TGTGCCAGGCCAGGGGCCTATGGCTACACCTTC. Protein sequence: CARPGAYGYTF.

This chain links TRBV19 with TRBJ1-5; D remains ambiguous. CDR3 length: 18 residues. Germline values: CDR1 LNHDA, CDR2 SQIVND (reference sequence). The germline V and J ends were trimmed by 4 bases and 2 bases, with 21 bases remaining between them. The chain's CDR3 is CASSTRTSGLDGNQPQHF. The CDR3 nucleotides read TGTGCCAGTAGTACCCGAACGTCGGGATTAGACGGCAATCAGCCCCAGCATTTT. The full variable domain, in which reference TRBV19 and TRBJ1-5 provide the parts outside the CDR3, is DGGITQSPKYLFRKEGQNVTLSCEQNLNHDAMYWYRQDPGQGLRLIYYSQIVNDFQKGDIAEGYSVSREKKESFPLTVTSAQKNPTAFYLCASSTRTSGLDGNQPQHFGDGTRLSIL.

This clone was recorded only once. This chain links TRBV7-2 with TRBJ2-2; 10 bases align to TRBD2. After removal of 1 base from V and 13 bases from J, the junction contained 9 bases not matched to a gene. In germline, CDR1 is SGHTA, CDR2 FQGNSA. The CDR3 is 15 amino acids. CDR3 sequence reads: CASSLVLAGVGLLFF. CDR3 in DNA: TGTGCCAGCAGCTTAGTCCTAGCGGGAGTCGGACTGCTGTTTTTT.

For this clone: The same CDR3 can be traced to other DNA sequences in this sample. The chain couples TRBV19 to TRBJ1-1; unclear D gene. Trimming stripped 3 bases from V and 2 bases from J, with 10 bases between. This CDR3 is built from 14 residues. Germline CDR1 reads LNHDA; CDR2 reads SQIVND (reference sequence). CDR3 bases: TGTGCCAGTAGTATCGAGGGCCGCAACACTGAAGCTTTCTTT. Its translation is CASSIEGRNTEAFF.

V and J are TRBV14 and TRBJ1-2; D is uncertain. Trimming left V 1 base short and J 4 bases short, with 13 bases between. CDR1 and CDR2 (germline): SGHDN, FVKESK. This CDR3 has 15 residues. The CDR3 sequence: CASSQGGKGGYGYTF. The CDR3 DNA is TGTGCCAGCAGCCAAGGTGGGAAGGGAGGCTATGGCTACACCTTC.

The chain carries TRBV9 and TRBJ2-5; 12 positions agree with TRBD2. The germline V gene encodes CDR1 SGDLS and CDR2 YYNGEE. The trim removed 4 bases at V and 0 bases at J, leaving 4 bases unmatched. The CDR3 is 16 residues long. The CDR3 DNA reads as TGTGCCAGCAGCTTACTAGCGGGGGGAAACCAAGAGACCCAGTACTTC. Protein: CASSLLAGGNQETQYF.

Points on this clone: The identical CDR3 is also encoded by other nucleotide sequences in the sample. The J gene is TRBJ2-2, the V gene TRBV6-5; D is ambiguous. Per the germline V gene, CDR1 is MNHEY and CDR2 is SVGAGI. V lost 0 bases, J lost 1 base, and 9 bases lay in between. This CDR3 region has 16 residues. CDR3 DNA: TGTGCCAGCAGTTACTCAGGCAGGAAGAACACCGGGGAGCTGTTTTTT. Its protein is CASSYSGRKNTGELFF.

The V call is TRBV5-1, the J call TRBJ1-2; 7 nucleotides match TRBD1. The V gene end was trimmed by 0 bases and the J gene end by 4 bases; junction bases not matched to a gene: 9. The CDR3 totals 16 residues. Germline V gives CDR1 SGHRS, CDR2 YFSETQ. The CDR3 sequence is CASSLVRDSSSYGYTF. The CDR3, as DNA: TGCGCCAGCAGCTTGGTAAGGGACAGCTCTTCCTATGGCTACACCTTC.

This clone was observed many times. The V call is TRBV25-1, the J call TRBJ2-4; 9 nucleotides align to TRBD1. This CDR3 comprises 14 residues. With V trimmed by 4 bases and J by 7 bases, 5 bases remained unmatched. Per germline, CDR1 MGHDK and CDR2 SYGVNS. CDR3 sequence: CASSVTGGGNIQYF. The CDR3 region has the DNA TGTGCCAGCAGTGTGACAGGGGGTGGTAACATTCAGTACTTC.

The chain combines TRBV7-8 with TRBJ1-1; D gene ambiguous. The V end lost 5 bases, the J end lost 5 bases, and 12 bases lay between the germline ends. This CDR3 is built from 13 residues. CDR1 SGHVS and CDR2 FQNEAQ come from the germline V gene. The CDR3 here is CASSPVGFTEAFF. The CDR3 coding sequence is TGTGCCAGCAGCCCCGTGGGTTTTACTGAAGCTTTCTTT.

The chain has TRBV2 and TRBJ2-5; D remains ambiguous. CDR1 and CDR2 (germline): SNHLY, FYNNEI. The ends were cut back, 6 bases at V and 5 bases at J, with 10 bases in the middle. The CDR3 extends over 12 amino acids. CDR3 in amino acids: CASRDDGETQYF. The CDR3 nucleotides read TGTGCCAGCAGAGACGACGGGGAGACCCAGTACTTC.

Points on this clone: Other DNA sequences in this specimen translate into the identical CDR3. CDR3 sequence reads: CASSLAGTGPYEQYF. The CDR3 coding sequence is TGCGCCAGCAGCTTGGCCGGGACCGGTCCCTACGAGCAGTACTTC. The chain carries TRBV5-1 and TRBJ2-7, with D possibly called TRBD1 or TRBD2 (5 bases each). V lost 0 bases and J 2 bases, leaving 12 bases between the germline ends. This CDR3 contains 15 residues. The germline V gene encodes CDR1 SGHRS and CDR2 YFSETQ.

The chain carries TRBV28 and TRBJ1-5, with no clear D. V lost 8 bases and J lost 5, with 13 bases in between. Germline V gene lookup returns CDR1 MDHEN and CDR2 SYDVKM. This CDR3 is built from 13 residues. DNA for the CDR3: TGTGCCAGCTGGGGAGGGTTCGATCAGCCCCAGCATTTT. Its translation is CASWGGFDQPQHF.

This chain joins TRBV23-1 and TRBJ1-5; 8 bases align to TRBD1. TRBV23-1 is treated as an ORF (open reading frame) with a function not yet certain. Trimming cost V 0 bases and J 10 bases; bases outside gene matches: 8. The CDR3 runs 15 residues. CDR3 sequence reads: CASSQSRGQAIPQHF. CDR3 DNA sequence: TGCGCCAGCAGTCAATCGCGGGGACAGGCGATTCCCCAGCATTTT.

The V gene is TRBV11-3, the J gene TRBJ2-1, with TRBD2 identical over 9 bases. Germline lookup yields CDR1 SGHNT and CDR2 YENEEA. The CDR3 consists of 13 residues. With 5 bases clipped from V and 10 bases from J, the junction kept 6 bases outside the gene matches. As DNA, the CDR3 is TGTGCCAGCAGCGGCTATAGCGGGGGAGAGCAGTTCTTC. This encodes CASSGYSGGEQFF.

The J gene is TRBJ1-4, the V gene TRBV29-1, with D uncertain. Trimming shortened V by 5 bases and J by 4 bases, and 11 bases separated the two germline ends. The CDR3 totals 13 residues. Germline loops: CDR1 SQVTM, CDR2 ANQGSEA. Here the CDR3 DNA reads TGCAGCGTTAAGGGCAGGTTTAATGAAAAACTGTTTTTT. Amino acids: CSVKGRFNEKLFF.

A word on this clone: Within the sample, other DNA sequences also encode this same CDR3. J is TRBJ1-4 and V is TRBV5-1; 10 bases agree with TRBD1. The CDR3 has 14 residues. Germline V gives CDR1 SGHRS, CDR2 YFSETQ. J lost 8 bases, V lost 0 bases, and 1 base had no gene match. CDR3 protein: CASSLAGQGEKLFF. CDR3 DNA: TGCGCCAGCAGCTTGGCGGGACAGGGGGAAAAACTGTTTTTT. Full variable domain (rest looked up from reference TRBV5-1 and TRBJ1-4): KAGVTQTPRYLIKTRGQQVTLSCSPISGHRSVSWYQQTPGQGLQFLFEYFSETQRNKGNFPGRFSGRQFSNSRSEMNVSTLELGDSALYLCASSLAGQGEKLFFGSGTQLSVL.

V gene TRBV4-1 combines with J gene TRBJ2-5; 7 nucleotides agree with TRBD2. Germline CDR1 and CDR2: MGHRA and YSYEKL. CDR3 size: 14 residues. J gave up 3 bases and V 4 bases, and 5 bases lay outside the gene matches. This CDR3 reads CASSPPSGKETQYF. CDR3 sequence (DNA): TGCGCCAGCAGCCCGCCTAGCGGCAAAGAGACCCAGTACTTC.